The next 19 T cell receptor beta chains were all read from a single sample in a study of long-term antiretroviral therapy in people with HIV. Assay version v3.0 of immunoSEQ was used, and it was run at survey level. The method was immunoSEQ multiplex PCR; TCRdb's version includes in-frame clones alone and lacks a portion of them. Here the sample spans under 30,000 clones, around 79% being singletons. Sequencing was performed on unsorted PBMCs, taken 2.1 years after starting antiretroviral therapy. Every receptor here comes from a man aged 25 to 45 with HIV.

The CDR3 loop reads CASSRYVDSGGGYTF. CDR3 nucleotides: TGTGCCAGCAGCCGGTACGTGGACAGCGGGGGAGGCTACACCTTC. The chain carries TRBV7-2 and TRBJ1-2, with a tentative D call TRBD1 (6 bases). The ends were cut back, 5 bases at V and 8 bases at J, with 21 bases in the middle. This CDR3 has 15 residues. Germline-derived CDR1 and CDR2 are SGHTA and FQGNSA.

The chain recombines TRBV25-1 with TRBJ1-2; D is unresolved. There are 13 residues in the CDR3. Germline V CDR1 and CDR2: MGHDK, SYGVNS. V was trimmed by 6 bases and J by 5 bases, leaving 13 bases between them. The CDR3 sequence is CASSQGLGYGYTF. The CDR3 region has the DNA TGTGCCAGCAGCCAAGGGTTAGGGTATGGCTACACCTTC.

The chain uses TRBV6-6 and TRBJ1-2, with D possibly TRBD1 on 5 matching bases. The CDR3 has 14 residues. The germline V gene encodes CDR1 MNHNY and CDR2 SVGAGI (reference sequence). V was clipped by 2 bases and J by 1 base, with 8 bases between them. The DNA for the CDR3 is TGTGCCAGCAGTTACACCAGGGATAACTATGGCTACACCTTC. As protein: CASSYTRDNYGYTF.

This chain links TRBV28 with TRBJ2-7, with 8 bases identical to TRBD2. Unmatched junction bases numbered 12, after V lost 7 bases and J lost 4 bases. The V gene's germline CDR1 is MDHEN and CDR2 SYDVKM. The CDR3 sequence is 15 residues long. The CDR3 bases are TGTGCCAGCAACCCTCGGTCTAGCGGGCGGTACGAGCAGTACTTC. Its translation is CASNPRSSGRYEQYF.

The V and J genes are TRBV19 and TRBJ1-4; a possible D gene is TRBD1 (6 bases). With 1 base removed from V and 0 bases from J, the gap between germline ends came to 9 bases. Germline lookup yields CDR1 LNHDA and CDR2 SQIVND (reference sequence). There are 16 residues in the CDR3. CDR3: CASSIAGTSTNEKLFF. The CDR3 DNA reads TGTGCCAGTAGTATAGCAGGGACATCAACTAATGAAAAACTGTTTTTT.

V gene TRBV6-6 combines with J gene TRBJ1-1; D ambiguous. The CDR3 runs to 14 residues. The V and J ends lost 0 bases and 5 bases respectively, with 10 bases between them. The germline V gene encodes CDR1 MNHNY and CDR2 SVGAGI (reference sequence). The CDR3 loop is CASSYSLGGTEAFF. The CDR3 region has the DNA TGTGCCAGCAGTTACTCCCTTGGCGGGACTGAAGCTTTCTTT.

This sequence joins TRBV2 and TRBJ2-1; 14 positions agree with TRBD2. V was clipped by 5 bases and J by 15 bases; unmatched bases: 9. CDR3 size: 14 residues. In germline, CDR1 is SNHLY, CDR2 FYNNEI. CDR3 coding DNA: TGTGCCAGCAGTCCCGGGACTAGCGGGAGTGGGGGGTTCTTC. Its translation is CASSPGTSGSGGFF.

This chain connects TRBV9 to TRBJ2-2; D might be TRBD2 (5 bases). Germline values: CDR1 SGDLS, CDR2 YYNGEE. Trimming removed 0 bases from V and 2 bases from J, with 8 bases in between. This CDR3 has 15 residues. The CDR3 coding sequence is TGTGCCAGCAGCGTAGCTCCGGGAAACACCGGGGAGCTGTTTTTT. Amino acid sequence: CASSVAPGNTGELFF.

The chain couples TRBV5-4 to TRBJ1-6; D is uncertain. Trimming removed 1 base from V and 9 bases from J, with 11 bases in between. CDR1 is SGHNT, CDR2 YYREEE, per germline (reference sequence). The CDR3 runs to 14 residues. The CDR3 DNA reads TGTGCCAGCAGCTTGAAAGGCCCGGGTTCACCCCTCCACTTT. Its protein product is CASSLKGPGSPLHF.

The rearrangement uses TRBV2 and TRBJ1-1, with D perhaps matching TRBD1 (6 bases). Germline V gives CDR1 SNHLY, CDR2 FYNNEI. Trimming pared 10 bases from V and 0 bases from J, leaving 12 bases between. The CDR3 spans 13 residues. The CDR3 nucleotides are TGTGCCACCCGACAGGAAGTGAACACTGAAGCTTTCTTT. Protein: CATRQEVNTEAFF.

This chain joins TRBV9 and TRBJ2-2, with a tentative D call TRBD1 (5 bases). The CDR3 totals 14 residues. The germline gives CDR1 SGDLS, CDR2 YYNGEE. Trimming left V 1 base short and J 9 bases short, with 13 bases between. Here the CDR3 DNA reads TGTGCCAGCAGCGTACAGGGTGTTCCCCGGGAGCTGTTTTTT. Translated, it gives CASSVQGVPRELFF.

The chain links TRBV4-2 to TRBJ1-1, with TRBD1 identical over 8 bases. The V gene's germline CDR1 is LGHNA and CDR2 YNFKEQ. CDR3 length: 16 residues. The junction had 10 bases not matched to a gene; V was cut back by 3 bases and J by 4 bases. The CDR3 is CASSQPDRVVGTEAFF. The CDR3 nucleotides read TGTGCCAGCAGCCAGCCGGACAGGGTGGTGGGCACTGAAGCTTTCTTT.

This rearrangement joins TRBV29-1 to TRBJ2-3; 7 bases are shared with TRBD2. Losses at the gene ends were 5 bases for V and 3 bases for J; bases not matched to a gene: 5. CDR1 and CDR2 from the germline V gene are SQVTM and ANQGSEA. The CDR3 length is 13 residues. CDR3 sequence reads: CSVRGAGTDTQYF. The CDR3 DNA is TGCAGCGTTCGTGGAGCGGGGACAGATACGCAGTATTTT.

CDR3 region: CASNPLGWDEQYF. The CDR3 coding sequence is TGTGCCAGCAACCCTTTGGGGTGGGACGAGCAGTACTTC. The chain carries TRBV7-9 and TRBJ2-7; no firm D call. Germline V gene lookup returns CDR1 SEHNR and CDR2 FQNEAQ (reference sequence). Trimming took off 7 bases at V and 5 bases at J, with 15 bases between the two ends. The CDR3 sequence is 13 residues long.

V usage is TRBV30 and J usage is TRBJ1-6, with D unclear. This CDR3 comprises 18 residues. From germline, CDR1 is GTSNPN and CDR2 SVGIG (reference sequence). Trimming took 1 base from V and 3 from J, leaving 19 bases between them. DNA of the CDR3: TGTGCCTGGAGTGGGGTTGTAGGCAGGAAAGACTATAATTCACCCCTCCACTTT. Its protein is CAWSGVVGRKDYNSPLHF.

J is TRBJ2-3 and V is TRBV29-1, with a tentative D call TRBD1 (6 bases). With 6 bases removed from V and 4 bases from J, the gap between germline ends came to 14 bases. Germline assignment: CDR1 SQVTM and CDR2 ANQGSEA. The CDR3 spans 13 residues. The CDR3 sequence: CSVQVGAADTQYF. The CDR3 DNA reads as TGCAGCGTCCAAGTGGGGGCAGCAGATACGCAGTATTTT.

In its sample, this clone ranks as medium-sized. V is TRBV5-4 and J is TRBJ2-1; 7 positions agree with TRBD2. The CDR3 contains 15 residues. Trimming removed 0 bases from V and 4 bases from J; junction bases left unmatched: 4. Germline CDR1 SGHNT, CDR2 YYREEE (reference sequence). The CDR3 region has the DNA TGTGCCAGCAGCTTGGGTCCGGGACTATACAATGAGCAGTTCTTC. This translates into CASSLGPGLYNEQFF.

This CDR3 is CASSIDLDMNTEAFF. In DNA, the CDR3 is TGTGCCAGTAGTATAGATCTTGATATGAACACTGAAGCTTTCTTT. The J gene is TRBJ1-1, the V gene TRBV19; no firm D call. The CDR3 covers 15 residues. With 0 bases removed from V and 0 bases from J, the gap between germline ends came to 8 bases. Germline V gene sequence: CDR1 LNHDA, CDR2 SQIVND (reference sequence). The full variable domain, its missing parts supplied by reference TRBV19 and TRBJ1-1, is DGGITQSPKYLFRKEGQNVTLSCEQNLNHDAMYWYRQDPGQGLRLIYYSQIVNDFQKGDIAEGYSVSREKKESFPLTVTSAQKNPTAFYLCASSIDLDMNTEAFFGQGTRLTVV.

V is TRBV28 and J is TRBJ2-7; the D gene is possibly TRBD1 (5 bases). Germline V gene sequence: CDR1 MDHEN, CDR2 SYDVKM. Trimming cost V 3 bases and J 4 bases, with 16 bases left between them. This CDR3 has 15 residues. The CDR3 reads CASSFQGITPYEQYF. The CDR3 DNA reads TGTGCCAGCAGTTTCCAGGGTATAACCCCTTACGAGCAGTACTTC.